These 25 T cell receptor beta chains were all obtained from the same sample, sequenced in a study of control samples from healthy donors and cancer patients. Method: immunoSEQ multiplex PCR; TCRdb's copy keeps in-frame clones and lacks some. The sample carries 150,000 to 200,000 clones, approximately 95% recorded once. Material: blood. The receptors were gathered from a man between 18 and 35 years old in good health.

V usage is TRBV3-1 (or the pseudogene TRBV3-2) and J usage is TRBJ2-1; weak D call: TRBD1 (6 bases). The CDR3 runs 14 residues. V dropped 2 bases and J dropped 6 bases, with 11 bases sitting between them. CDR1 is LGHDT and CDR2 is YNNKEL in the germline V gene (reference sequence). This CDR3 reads CASSQLSQGNEQFF. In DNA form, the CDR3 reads TGTGCCAGCAGCCAATTATCACAGGGCAATGAGCAGTTCTTC.

In DNA, the CDR3 is TGTGCCAGTAGTCCGAGGGACAGTGCGGCGCTTTCTGAAGCTTTCTTT. This codes for CASSPRDSAALSEAFF. This sequence joins TRBV19 and TRBJ1-1, with 7 bases that match TRBD1. The germline V gene encodes CDR1 LNHDA and CDR2 SQIVND (reference sequence). V was clipped by 5 bases and J by 6 bases; unmatched bases: 15. This CDR3 comprises 16 residues. Variable domain in full (rest from reference TRBV19 and TRBJ1-1): DGGITQSPKYLFRKEGQNVTLSCEQNLNHDAMYWYRQDPGQGLRLIYYSQIVNDFQKGDIAEGYSVSREKKESFPLTVTSAQKNPTAFYLCASSPRDSAALSEAFFGQGTRLTVV.

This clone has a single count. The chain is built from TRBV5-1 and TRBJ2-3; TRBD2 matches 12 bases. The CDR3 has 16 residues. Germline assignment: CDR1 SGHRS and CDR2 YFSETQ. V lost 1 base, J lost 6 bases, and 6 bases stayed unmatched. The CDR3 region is CASSLSLAGGMDTQYF. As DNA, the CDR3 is TGCGCCAGCAGCTTGTCCCTAGCGGGGGGGATGGATACGCAGTATTTT.

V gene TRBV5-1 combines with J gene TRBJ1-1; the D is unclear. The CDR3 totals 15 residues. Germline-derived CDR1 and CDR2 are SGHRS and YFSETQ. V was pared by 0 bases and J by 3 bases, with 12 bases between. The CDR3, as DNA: TGCGCCAGCAGCTTGGCCGTATCGGGAGACACTGAAGCTTTCTTT. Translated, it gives CASSLAVSGDTEAFF.

The CDR3 here is CASSGTGYGYTF. CDR3 DNA sequence: TGTGCCAGCAGTGGGACAGGGTATGGCTACACCTTC. The J gene is TRBJ1-2, the V gene TRBV12-3 or TRBV12-4, with 9 bases that match TRBD1. The CDR3 sequence is 12 residues long. J gave up 5 bases and V 5 bases, and 0 bases lay outside the gene matches.

In DNA form, the CDR3 reads TGTGCCACAAACCGGGAAGCCTCTGGGGCGGAGTACTTC. It translates to CATNREASGAEYF. The chain uses TRBV10-3 and TRBJ2-7; D tentatively reads TRBD1 or TRBD2 (5 bases each). Germline lookup yields CDR1 ENHRY and CDR2 SYGVKD. Trimming stripped 10 bases from V and 11 bases from J, with 24 bases between. The CDR3 contains 13 residues.

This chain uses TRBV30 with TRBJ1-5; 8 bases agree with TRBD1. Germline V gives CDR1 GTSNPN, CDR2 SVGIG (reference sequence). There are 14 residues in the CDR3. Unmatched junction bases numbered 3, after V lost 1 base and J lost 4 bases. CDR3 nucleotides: TGTGCCTGGAGTGGGACAGGGCGAAATCAGCCCCAGCATTTT. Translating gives CAWSGTGRNQPQHF.

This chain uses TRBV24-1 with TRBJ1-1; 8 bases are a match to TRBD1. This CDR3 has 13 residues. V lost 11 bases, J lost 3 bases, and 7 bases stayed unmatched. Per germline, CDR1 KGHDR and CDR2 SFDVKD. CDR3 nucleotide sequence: TGTGCCAGCCAACAGGGGGAGCACACTGAAGCTTTCTTT. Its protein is CASQQGEHTEAFF.

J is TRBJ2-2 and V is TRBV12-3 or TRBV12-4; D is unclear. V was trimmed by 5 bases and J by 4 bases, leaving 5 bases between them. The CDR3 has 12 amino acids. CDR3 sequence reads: CASSRSTGELFF. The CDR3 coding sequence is TGTGCCAGCAGTCGAAGCACCGGGGAGCTGTTTTTT.

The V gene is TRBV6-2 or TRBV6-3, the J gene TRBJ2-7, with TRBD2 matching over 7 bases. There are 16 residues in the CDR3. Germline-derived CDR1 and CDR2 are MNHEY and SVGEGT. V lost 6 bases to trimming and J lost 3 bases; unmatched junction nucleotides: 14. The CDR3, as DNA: TGTGCCAGCAGCTTTAACCTCGGACTAGGACGCTACGAGCAGTACTTC. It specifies CASSFNLGLGRYEQYF.

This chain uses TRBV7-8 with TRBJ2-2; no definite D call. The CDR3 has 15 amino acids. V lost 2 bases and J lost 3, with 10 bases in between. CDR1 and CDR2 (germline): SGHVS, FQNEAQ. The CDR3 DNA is TGTGCCAGCAGCTTACGGCTCATGTACACCGGGGAGCTGTTTTTT. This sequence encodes CASSLRLMYTGELFF.

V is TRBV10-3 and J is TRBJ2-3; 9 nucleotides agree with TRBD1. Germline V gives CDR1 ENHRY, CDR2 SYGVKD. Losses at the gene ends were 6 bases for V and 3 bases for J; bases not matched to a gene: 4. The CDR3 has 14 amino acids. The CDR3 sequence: CAIRDRGITDTQYF. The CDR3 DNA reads TGTGCCATCAGGGACAGGGGTATTACAGATACGCAGTATTTT.

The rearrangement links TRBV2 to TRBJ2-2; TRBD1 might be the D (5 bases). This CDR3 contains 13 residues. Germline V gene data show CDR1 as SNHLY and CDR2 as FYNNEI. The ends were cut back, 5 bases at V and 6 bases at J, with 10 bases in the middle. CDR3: CASSKGLAGELFF. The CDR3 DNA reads TGTGCCAGCAGTAAGGGGTTGGCCGGGGAGCTGTTTTTT.

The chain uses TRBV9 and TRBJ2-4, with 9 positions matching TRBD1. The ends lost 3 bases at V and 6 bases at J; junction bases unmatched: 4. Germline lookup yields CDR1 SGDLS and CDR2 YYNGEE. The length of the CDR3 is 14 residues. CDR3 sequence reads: CASSGGTGRNIQYF. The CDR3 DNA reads TGTGCCAGCAGCGGTGGGACAGGGCGAAACATTCAGTACTTC.

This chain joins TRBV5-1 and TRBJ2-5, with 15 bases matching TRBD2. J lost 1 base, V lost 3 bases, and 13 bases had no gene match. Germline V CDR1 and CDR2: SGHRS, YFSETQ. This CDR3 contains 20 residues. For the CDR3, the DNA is TGCGCCAGCAGCTCCGGGACTAGCGGGGGGACCATGACGTCCCAAGAGACCCAGTACTTC. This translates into CASSSGTSGGTMTSQETQYF.

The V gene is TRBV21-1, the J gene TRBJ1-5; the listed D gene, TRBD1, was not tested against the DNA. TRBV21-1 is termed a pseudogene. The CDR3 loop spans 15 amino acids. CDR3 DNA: TGTGCCAGCAGCAAGTGTGAGGGGGCTGGTCAGCCCCAGCATTTT. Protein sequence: CASSKCEGAGQPQHF.

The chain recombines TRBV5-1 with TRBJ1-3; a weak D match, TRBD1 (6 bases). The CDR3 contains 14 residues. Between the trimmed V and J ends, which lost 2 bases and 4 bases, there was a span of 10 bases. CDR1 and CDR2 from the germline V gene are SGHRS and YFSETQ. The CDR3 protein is CASSFSGEGNTIYF. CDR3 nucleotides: TGCGCCAGCAGCTTTTCAGGGGAGGGAAACACCATATATTTT.

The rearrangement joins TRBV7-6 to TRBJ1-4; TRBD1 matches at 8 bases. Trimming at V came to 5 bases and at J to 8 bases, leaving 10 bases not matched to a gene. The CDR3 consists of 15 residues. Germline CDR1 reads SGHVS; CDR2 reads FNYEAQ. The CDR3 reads CASSLDQGAKEKLFF. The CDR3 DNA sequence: TGTGCCAGCAGCCTAGACCAGGGGGCGAAGGAAAAACTGTTTTTT.

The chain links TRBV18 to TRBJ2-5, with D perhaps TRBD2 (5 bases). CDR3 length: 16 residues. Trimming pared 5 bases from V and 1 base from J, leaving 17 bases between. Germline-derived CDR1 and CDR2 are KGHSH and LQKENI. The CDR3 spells CASSVRAAVIQETQYF. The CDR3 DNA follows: TGTGCCAGCTCAGTACGTGCAGCGGTGATCCAAGAGACCCAGTACTTC.

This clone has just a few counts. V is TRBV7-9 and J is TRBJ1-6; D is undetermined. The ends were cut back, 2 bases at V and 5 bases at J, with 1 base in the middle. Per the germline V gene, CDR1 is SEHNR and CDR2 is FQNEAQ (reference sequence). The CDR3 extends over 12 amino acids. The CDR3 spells CASSLNNSPLHF. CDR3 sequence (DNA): TGTGCCAGCAGCTTAAATAATTCACCCCTCCACTTT. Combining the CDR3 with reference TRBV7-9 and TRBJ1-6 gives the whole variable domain DTGVSQNPRHKITKRGQNVTFRCDPISEHNRLYWYRQTLGQGPEFLTYFQNEAQLEKSRLLSDRFSAERPKGSFSTLEIQRTEQGDSAMYLCASSLNNSPLHFGNGTRLTVT.

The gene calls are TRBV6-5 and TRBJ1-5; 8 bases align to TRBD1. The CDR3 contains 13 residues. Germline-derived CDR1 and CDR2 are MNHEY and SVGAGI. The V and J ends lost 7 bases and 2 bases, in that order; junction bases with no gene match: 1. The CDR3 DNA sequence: TGTGCCAGCACGACAGGGGGCAATCAGCCCCAGCATTTT. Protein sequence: CASTTGGNQPQHF.

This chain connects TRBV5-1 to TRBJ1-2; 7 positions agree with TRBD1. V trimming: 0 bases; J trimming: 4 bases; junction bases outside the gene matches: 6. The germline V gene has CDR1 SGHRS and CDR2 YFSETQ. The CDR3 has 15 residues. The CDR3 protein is CASSLGGGASYGYTF. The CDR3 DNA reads TGCGCCAGCAGCTTGGGAGGGGGCGCGAGCTATGGCTACACCTTC.

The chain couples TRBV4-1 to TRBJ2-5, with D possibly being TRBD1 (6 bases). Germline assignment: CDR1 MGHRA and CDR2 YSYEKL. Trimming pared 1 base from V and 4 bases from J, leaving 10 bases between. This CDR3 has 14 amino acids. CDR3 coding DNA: TGCGCCAGCAGCCAAGCCGGGACACCAGAGACCCAGTACTTC. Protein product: CASSQAGTPETQYF.

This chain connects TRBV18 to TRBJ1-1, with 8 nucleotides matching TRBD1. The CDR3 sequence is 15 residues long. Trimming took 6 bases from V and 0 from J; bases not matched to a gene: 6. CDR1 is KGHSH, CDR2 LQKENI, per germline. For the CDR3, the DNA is TGTGCCAGCTCGCTTACAGGGGGGGTGAACACTGAAGCTTTCTTT. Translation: CASSLTGGVNTEAFF.

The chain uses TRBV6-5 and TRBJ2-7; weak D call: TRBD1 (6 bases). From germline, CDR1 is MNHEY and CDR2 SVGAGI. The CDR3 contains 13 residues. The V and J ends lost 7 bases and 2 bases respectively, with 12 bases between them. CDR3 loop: CASNPRGPYEQYF. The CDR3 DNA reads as TGTGCCAGCAACCCCAGGGGTCCCTACGAGCAGTACTTC.